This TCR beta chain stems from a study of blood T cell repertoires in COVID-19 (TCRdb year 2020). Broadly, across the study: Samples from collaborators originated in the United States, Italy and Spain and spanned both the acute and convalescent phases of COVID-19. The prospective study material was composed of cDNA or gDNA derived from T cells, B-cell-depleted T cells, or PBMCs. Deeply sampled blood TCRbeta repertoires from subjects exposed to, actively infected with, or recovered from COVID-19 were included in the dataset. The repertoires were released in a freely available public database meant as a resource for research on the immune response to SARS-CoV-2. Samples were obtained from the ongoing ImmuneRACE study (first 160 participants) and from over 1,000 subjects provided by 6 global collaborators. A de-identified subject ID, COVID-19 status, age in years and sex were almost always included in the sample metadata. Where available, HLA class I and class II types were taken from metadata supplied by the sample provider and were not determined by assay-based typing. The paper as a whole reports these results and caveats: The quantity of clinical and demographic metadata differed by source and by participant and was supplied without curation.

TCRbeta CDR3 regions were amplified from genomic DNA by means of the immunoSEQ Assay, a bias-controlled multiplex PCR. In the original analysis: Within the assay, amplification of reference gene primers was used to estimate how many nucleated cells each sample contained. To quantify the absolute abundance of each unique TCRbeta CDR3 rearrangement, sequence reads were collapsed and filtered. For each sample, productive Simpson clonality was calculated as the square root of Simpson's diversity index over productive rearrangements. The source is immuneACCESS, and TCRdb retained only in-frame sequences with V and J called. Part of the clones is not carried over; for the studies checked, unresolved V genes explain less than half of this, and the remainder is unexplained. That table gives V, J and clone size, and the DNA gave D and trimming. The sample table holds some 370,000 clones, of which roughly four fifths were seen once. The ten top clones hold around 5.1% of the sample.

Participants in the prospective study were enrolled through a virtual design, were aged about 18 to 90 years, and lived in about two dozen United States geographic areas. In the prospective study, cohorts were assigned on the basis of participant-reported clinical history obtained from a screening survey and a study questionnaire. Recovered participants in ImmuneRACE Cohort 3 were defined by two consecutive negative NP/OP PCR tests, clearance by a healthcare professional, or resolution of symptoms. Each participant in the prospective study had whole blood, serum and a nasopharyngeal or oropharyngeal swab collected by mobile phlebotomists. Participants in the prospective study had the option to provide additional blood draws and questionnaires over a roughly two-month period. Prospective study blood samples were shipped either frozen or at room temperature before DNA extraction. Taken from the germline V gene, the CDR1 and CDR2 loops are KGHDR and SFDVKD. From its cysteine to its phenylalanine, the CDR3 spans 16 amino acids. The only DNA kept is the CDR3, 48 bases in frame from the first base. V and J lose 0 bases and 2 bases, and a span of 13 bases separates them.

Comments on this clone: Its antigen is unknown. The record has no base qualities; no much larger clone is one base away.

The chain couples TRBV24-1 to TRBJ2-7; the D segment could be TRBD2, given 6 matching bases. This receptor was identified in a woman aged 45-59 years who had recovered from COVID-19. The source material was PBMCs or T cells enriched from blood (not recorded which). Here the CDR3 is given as CATSDLRFGRAYEQYF. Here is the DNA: TGTGCCACCAGTGATTTGAGGTTCGGGAGAGCCTACGAGCAGTACTTC.